This record looks at one TCR beta chain sequence and its context. Its matching antigen is unknown. The same CDR3 also results from other DNA sequences found in this sample. This specimen comes from a study of beta chain features in type 1 diabetes. Study-wide results and limits: Reduced insertions and increased deletions marked VDJ junctions in type 1 diabetes patients. Equally in patients and controls, PCR might preferentially amplify shorter templates. Across all four CD4+ subsets, people with type 1 diabetes showed modestly shorter TCRB CDR3s.

Cells sorted by CD45RO/CCR7/CD25/CD127/CD95/CD27 comprised CD4+ naive, central memory, regulatory and stem cell-like memory cells. Sequenced material consisted of expressed TCRB transcripts (all of the isolated RNA was reverse transcribed). The read count averaged about 3.57 million across naive, central memory and regulatory T cell samples. The table came from immunoSEQ multiplex PCR; TCRdb's copy has only in-frame clones and leaves some out. Of roughly 350,000 clones in the sample, 8.5% to 10% were seen once. With 3 bases removed from V and 2 bases from J, the gap between germline ends came to 12 bases. This CDR3 spans 14 amino acids. Germline V gene sequence: CDR1 SGHNT, CDR2 YYREEE (reference sequence).

This TCR derives from a man in his thirties or forties with type 1 diabetes. Sequencing was done on a sample of central memory CD4+ T cells from blood. This chain connects TRBV5-4 to TRBJ2-7; TRBD1 is a possible D gene (6 bases). Here the CDR3 reads CASSSGTLTYEQYF. The CDR3 bases are TGTGCCAGCAGCTCCGGGACACTTACCTACGAGCAGTACTTC.